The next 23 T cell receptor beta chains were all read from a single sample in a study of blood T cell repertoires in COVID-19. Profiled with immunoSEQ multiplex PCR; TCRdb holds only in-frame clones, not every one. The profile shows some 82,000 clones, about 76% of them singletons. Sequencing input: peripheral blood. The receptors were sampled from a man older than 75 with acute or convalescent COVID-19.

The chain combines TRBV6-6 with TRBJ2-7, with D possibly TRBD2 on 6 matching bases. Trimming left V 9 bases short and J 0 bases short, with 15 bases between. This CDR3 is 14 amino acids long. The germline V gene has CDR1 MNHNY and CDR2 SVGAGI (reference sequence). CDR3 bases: TGTGCCAGTGGAGGGGCGGAAAGCTCCTACGAGCAGTACTTC. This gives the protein CASGGAESSYEQYF.

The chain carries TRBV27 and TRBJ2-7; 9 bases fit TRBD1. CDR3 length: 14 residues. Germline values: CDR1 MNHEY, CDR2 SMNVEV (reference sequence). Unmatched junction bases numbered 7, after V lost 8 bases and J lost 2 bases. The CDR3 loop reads CASGGTGSTYEQYF. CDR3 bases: TGTGCCAGCGGTGGGACAGGGTCTACCTACGAGCAGTACTTC.

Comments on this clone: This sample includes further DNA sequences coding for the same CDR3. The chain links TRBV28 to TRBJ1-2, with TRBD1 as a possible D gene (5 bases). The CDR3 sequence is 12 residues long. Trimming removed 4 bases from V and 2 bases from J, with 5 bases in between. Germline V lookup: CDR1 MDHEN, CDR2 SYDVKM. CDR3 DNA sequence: TGTGCCAGCAGTTCAGGGAACTATGGCTACACCTTC. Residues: CASSSGNYGYTF.

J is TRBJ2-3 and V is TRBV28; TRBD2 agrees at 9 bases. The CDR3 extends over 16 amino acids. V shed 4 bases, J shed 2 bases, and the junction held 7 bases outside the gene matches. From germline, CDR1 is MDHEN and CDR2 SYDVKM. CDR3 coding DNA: TGTGCCAGCAGTTCTAGCGGGATCGGGGCCACAGATACGCAGTATTTT. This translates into CASSSSGIGATDTQYF.

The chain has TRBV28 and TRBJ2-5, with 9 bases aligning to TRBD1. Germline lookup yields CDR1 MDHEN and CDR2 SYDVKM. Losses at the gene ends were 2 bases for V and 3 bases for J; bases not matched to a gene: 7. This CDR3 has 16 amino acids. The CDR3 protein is CASSLPGTGSEETQYF. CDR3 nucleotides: TGTGCCAGCAGTTTACCCGGGACAGGGAGTGAAGAGACCCAGTACTTC.

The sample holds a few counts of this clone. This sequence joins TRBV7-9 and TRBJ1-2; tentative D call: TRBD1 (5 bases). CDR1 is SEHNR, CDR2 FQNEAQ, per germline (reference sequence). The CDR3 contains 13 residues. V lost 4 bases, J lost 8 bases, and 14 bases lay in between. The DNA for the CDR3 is TGTGCCAGCAGCTCGGGACTTTCTTGGGGCTACACCTTC. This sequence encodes CASSSGLSWGYTF.

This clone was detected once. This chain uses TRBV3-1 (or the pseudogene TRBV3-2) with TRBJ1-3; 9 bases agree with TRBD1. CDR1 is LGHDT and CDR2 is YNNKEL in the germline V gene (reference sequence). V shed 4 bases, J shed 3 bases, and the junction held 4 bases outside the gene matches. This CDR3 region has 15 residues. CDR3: CASSRGTGFGNTIYF. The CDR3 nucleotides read TGTGCCAGCAGCCGTGGGACAGGGTTTGGAAACACCATATATTTT.

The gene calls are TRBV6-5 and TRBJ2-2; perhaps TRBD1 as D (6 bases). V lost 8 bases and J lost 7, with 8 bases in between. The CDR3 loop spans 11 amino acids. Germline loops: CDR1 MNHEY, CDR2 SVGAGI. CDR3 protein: CASYRVGELFF. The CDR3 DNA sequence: TGTGCCAGCTACAGGGTCGGGGAGCTGTTTTTT.

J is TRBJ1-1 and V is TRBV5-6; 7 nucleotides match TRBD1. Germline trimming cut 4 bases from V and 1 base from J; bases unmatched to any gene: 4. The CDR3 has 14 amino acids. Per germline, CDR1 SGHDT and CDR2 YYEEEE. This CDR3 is CASSPGQPNTEAFF. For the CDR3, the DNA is TGTGCCAGCAGCCCGGGACAGCCGAACACTGAAGCTTTCTTT.

The CDR3 DNA follows: TGTGCCAGCAGTGAAAGGGGCCGAGGCGAGCAGTACTTC. This gives the protein CASSERGRGEQYF. The rearrangement uses TRBV6-1 and TRBJ2-7, with a weak D call TRBD1 (5 bases). This CDR3 contains 13 residues. Germline V gene lookup returns CDR1 MNHNS and CDR2 SASEGT. The V and J ends lost 2 bases and 6 bases respectively, with 11 bases between them.

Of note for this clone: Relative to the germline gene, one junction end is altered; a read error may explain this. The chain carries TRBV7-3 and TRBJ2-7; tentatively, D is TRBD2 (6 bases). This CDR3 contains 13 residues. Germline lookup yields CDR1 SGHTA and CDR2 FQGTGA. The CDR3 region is CASSLVPLGRTHF. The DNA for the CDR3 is TGTGCCAGCAGCTTAGTTCCTTTAGGGAGGACGCACTTC. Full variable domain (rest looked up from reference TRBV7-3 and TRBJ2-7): GAGVSQTPSNKVTEKGKYVELRCDPISGHTALYWYRQSLGQGPEFLIYFQGTGAADDSGLPNDRFFAVRPEGSVSTLKIQRTERGDSAVYLCASSLVPLGRTHFGPGTRLTVT.

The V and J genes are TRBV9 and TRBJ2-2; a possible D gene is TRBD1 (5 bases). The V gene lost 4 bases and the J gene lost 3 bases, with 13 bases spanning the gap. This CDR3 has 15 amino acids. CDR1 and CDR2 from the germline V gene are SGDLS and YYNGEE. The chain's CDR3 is CASSPQGYDTGELFF. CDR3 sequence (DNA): TGTGCCAGCAGCCCGCAGGGTTACGACACCGGGGAGCTGTTTTTT.

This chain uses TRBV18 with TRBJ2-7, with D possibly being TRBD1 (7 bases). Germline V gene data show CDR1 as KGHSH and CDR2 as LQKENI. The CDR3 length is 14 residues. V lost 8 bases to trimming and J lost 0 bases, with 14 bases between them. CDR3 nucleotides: TGTGCCAGCCTGAGGGGGGACAGCTCCTACGAGCAGTACTTC. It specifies CASLRGDSSYEQYF.

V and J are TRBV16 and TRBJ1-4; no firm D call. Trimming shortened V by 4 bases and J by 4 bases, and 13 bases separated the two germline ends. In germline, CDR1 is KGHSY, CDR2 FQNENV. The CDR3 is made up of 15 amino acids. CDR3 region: CASSLGGRGNEKLFF. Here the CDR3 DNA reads TGTGCCAGCAGCCTCGGAGGCAGAGGTAATGAAAAACTGTTTTTT. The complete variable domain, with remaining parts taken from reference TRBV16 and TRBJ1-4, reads GEEVAQTPKHLVRGEGQKAKLYCAPIKGHSYVFWYQQVLKNEFKFLISFQNENVFDETGMPKERFSAKCLPNSPCSLEIQATKLEDSAVYFCASSLGGRGNEKLFFGSGTQLSVL.

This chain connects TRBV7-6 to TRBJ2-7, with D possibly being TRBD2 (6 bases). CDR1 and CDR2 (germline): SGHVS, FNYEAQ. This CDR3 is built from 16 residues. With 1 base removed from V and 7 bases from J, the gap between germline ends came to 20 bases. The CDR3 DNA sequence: TGTGCCAGCAGCTTAGAAGTGACTAGGATCCCTGGGGAGCAGTACTTC. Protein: CASSLEVTRIPGEQYF. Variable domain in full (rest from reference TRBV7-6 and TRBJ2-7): GAGVSQSPRYKVTKRGQDVALRCDPISGHVSLYWYRQALGQGPEFLTYFNYEAQQDKSGLPNDRFSAERPEGSISTLTIQRTEQRDSAMYRCASSLEVTRIPGEQYFGPGTRLTVT.

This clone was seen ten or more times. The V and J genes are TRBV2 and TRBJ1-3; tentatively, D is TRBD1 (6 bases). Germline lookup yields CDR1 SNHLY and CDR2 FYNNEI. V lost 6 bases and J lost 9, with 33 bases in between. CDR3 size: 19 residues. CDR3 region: CASSLMGNTGTKHGGTIYF. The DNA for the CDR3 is TGTGCCAGCAGCCTTATGGGCAATACAGGGACCAAACATGGTGGCACCATATATTTT. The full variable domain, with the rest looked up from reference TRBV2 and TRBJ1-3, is EPEVTQTPSHQVTQMGQEVILRCVPISNHLYFYWYRQILGQKVEFLVSFYNNEISEKSEIFDDQFSVERPDGSNFTLKIRSTKLEDSAMYFCASSLMGNTGTKHGGTIYFGEGSWLTVV.

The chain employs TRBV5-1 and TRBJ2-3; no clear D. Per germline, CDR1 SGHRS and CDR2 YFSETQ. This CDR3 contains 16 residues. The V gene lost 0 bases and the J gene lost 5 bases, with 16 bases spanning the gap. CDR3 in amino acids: CASSLASGGSGDTQYF. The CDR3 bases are TGCGCCAGCAGCTTGGCATCAGGTGGAAGTGGAGATACGCAGTATTTT.

CDR3 sequence reads: CASSQLDRKETQYF. The CDR3 DNA reads TGTGCCAGCAGCCAACTGGACAGAAAAGAGACCCAGTACTTC. The chain links TRBV3-1 (or the pseudogene TRBV3-2) to TRBJ2-5; a possible D gene is TRBD1 (6 bases). This CDR3 has 14 residues. Germline CDR1 and CDR2: LGHDT and YNNKEL (reference sequence). The V gene lost 2 bases and the J gene lost 3 bases, with 10 bases spanning the gap.

Here the CDR3 reads CASSTGQGLKAFF. The CDR3 DNA is TGTGCCAGCAGTACGGGACAGGGCCTTAAAGCTTTCTTT. This chain connects TRBV6-5 to TRBJ1-1; 9 positions match TRBD1. From germline, CDR1 is MNHEY and CDR2 SVGAGI. The J segment lost 9 bases and the V segment lost 5 bases, leaving 7 bases of the junction unmatched. The CDR3 is made up of 13 amino acids.

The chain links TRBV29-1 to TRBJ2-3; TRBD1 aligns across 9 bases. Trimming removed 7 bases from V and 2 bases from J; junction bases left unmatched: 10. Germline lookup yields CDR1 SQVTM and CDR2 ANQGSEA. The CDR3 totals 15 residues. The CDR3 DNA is TGCAGCGCCGGAACAGGGGGCTTTTACACAGATACGCAGTATTTT. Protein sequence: CSAGTGGFYTDTQYF.

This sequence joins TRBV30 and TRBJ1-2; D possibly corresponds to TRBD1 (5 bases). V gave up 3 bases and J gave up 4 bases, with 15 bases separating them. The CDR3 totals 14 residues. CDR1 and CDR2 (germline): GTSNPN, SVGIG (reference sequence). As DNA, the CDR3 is TGTGCCTGGAGAGGGGTCGGGCCCGGCTATGGCTACACCTTC. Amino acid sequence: CAWRGVGPGYGYTF.

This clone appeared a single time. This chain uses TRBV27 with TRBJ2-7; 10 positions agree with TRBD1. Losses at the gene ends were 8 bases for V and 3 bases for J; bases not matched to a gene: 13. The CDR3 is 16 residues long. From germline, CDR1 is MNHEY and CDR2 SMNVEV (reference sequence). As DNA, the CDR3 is TGTGCCAGCTTCAAAGTTGGGGACAGGGGATTCTACGAGCAGTACTTC. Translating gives CASFKVGDRGFYEQYF.

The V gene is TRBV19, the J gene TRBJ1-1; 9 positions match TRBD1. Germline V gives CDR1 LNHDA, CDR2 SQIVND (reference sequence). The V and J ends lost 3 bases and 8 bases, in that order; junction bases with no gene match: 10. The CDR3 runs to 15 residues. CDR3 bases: TGTGCCAGTAGTATTCGGGACAGGGTAAGATCCGAAGCTTTCTTT. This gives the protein CASSIRDRVRSEAFF.